This T cell receptor beta chain emerged from a study of T-cell reconstitution after alpha-beta-depleted transplantation in children. Study-level points and caveats: By one year post-transplant, T-cell counts and diversity largely arose from T cells that were newly produced. The origin of high day-60 TCRbeta diversity in some patients lay in surviving recipient T cells and thymic progenitors. Several hundred graft clones that had expanded were reportedly the source of alpha-beta T cells about two months after transplant.

This CDR3 is 16 amino acids long. Trimming removed 8 bases from V and 4 bases from J; junction bases left unmatched: 11. Germline V CDR1 and CDR2: SNHLY, FYNNEI. Preparation of the TCRbeta library involved a method that used unique molecular identifiers. TCRdb reprocessed the PCR reads with MiXCR, giving one entry per CDR3 protein. This sample has hundreds of thousands of distinct CDR3 sequences, with around 14% found just once. As for this clonotype: Its antigen remains unknown.

The sample in question was PBMCs, obtained before TCRalphabeta/CD19-depleted stem cell transplant. The chain carries TRBV2 and TRBJ2-2, with TRBD1 matching over 9 bases. The clonotype was recovered from a girl under 10 years old with congenital amegakaryocytic thrombocytopenia, due to receive a stem cell transplant. CDR3 DNA: TGTGCCAGCGGGTTTCCGGGACAGGGCTCCACCGGGGAGCTGTTTTTT. Its protein product is CASGFPGQGSTGELFF.